These 30 T cell receptor beta chains came from one sample sequenced in a study of blood T cell repertoires in COVID-19. Clones were sequenced by immunoSEQ multiplex PCR, and TCRdb holds only the in-frame ones, with some missing. The data hold roughly 360,000 clones, with roughly 86% observed a single time. The sequenced sample was PBMCs or T cells enriched from blood (not recorded which). These TCRs come from a man between 25 and 39 years old who had recovered from COVID-19.

The rearrangement joins TRBV6-5 to TRBJ2-7, with 10 bases fitting TRBD2. The V gene end was trimmed by 5 bases and the J gene end by 6 bases; junction bases not matched to a gene: 7. Germline V gene data show CDR1 as MNHEY and CDR2 as SVGAGI. This CDR3 region has 14 residues. DNA for the CDR3: TGTGCCAGCAGTCCCGAGCGGGGGGGCCTCGAGCAGTACTTC. Its protein product is CASSPERGGLEQYF.

V and J are TRBV7-9 and TRBJ2-3; 11 bases line up with TRBD1. The V gene's germline CDR1 is SEHNR and CDR2 FQNEAQ (reference sequence). V dropped 1 base and J dropped 3; count of bases not matched to a gene: 12. The CDR3 has 19 amino acids. The CDR3 DNA is TGTGCCAGCAGCTTAGTATTTTGGACAGGGGGCGGTCAGACAGATACGCAGTATTTT. It yields the protein CASSLVFWTGGGQTDTQYF.

V usage is TRBV18 and J usage is TRBJ1-3; TRBD1 agrees at 7 bases. Per the germline V gene, CDR1 is KGHSH and CDR2 is LQKENI. The CDR3 sequence is 15 residues long. V lost 8 bases, J lost 0 bases, and 7 bases stayed unmatched. The CDR3 DNA reads as TGTGCCAGCCATACCACAGGGGACTCTGGAAACACCATATATTTT. This sequence encodes CASHTTGDSGNTIYF.

The chain uses TRBV5-1 and TRBJ1-1; D is unclear. CDR1 SGHRS and CDR2 YFSETQ come from the germline V gene. CDR3 length equals 13 residues. Trimming pared 2 bases from V and 7 bases from J, leaving 12 bases between. This CDR3 reads CASSFSGEGEAFF. The CDR3 DNA reads TGCGCCAGCAGCTTCTCTGGGGAGGGTGAAGCTTTCTTT.

V gene TRBV19 combines with J gene TRBJ2-1; TRBD1 matches 12 bases. The germline V gene has CDR1 LNHDA and CDR2 SQIVND (reference sequence). V shed 3 bases and J 8 bases; nucleotides not matched to a gene: 5. The CDR3 length is 15 residues. The CDR3 loop is CASSIGTGGRDEQFF. CDR3 nucleotide sequence: TGTGCCAGTAGTATCGGGACAGGGGGCAGAGATGAGCAGTTCTTC.

The gene calls are TRBV9 and TRBJ1-5; tentatively, D is TRBD1 (5 bases). Deletions cut 4 bases from V and 6 bases from J, with 17 bases between. The CDR3 loop spans 15 amino acids. The germline V gene encodes CDR1 SGDLS and CDR2 YYNGEE. CDR3: CASSPGVGNRQPQHF. The CDR3 region has the DNA TGTGCCAGCAGCCCGGGGGTGGGAAACCGTCAGCCCCAGCATTTT. Together with reference TRBV9 and TRBJ1-5, the CDR3 gives the full variable domain: DSGVTQTPKHLITATGQRVTLRCSPRSGDLSVYWYQQSLDQGLQFLIQYYNGEERAKGNILERFSAQQFPDLHSELNLSSLELGDSALYFCASSPGVGNRQPQHFGDGTRLSIL.

This clone has just one count. V gene TRBV18 combines with J gene TRBJ2-5, with a tentative D call TRBD1 (5 bases). The germline V gene has CDR1 KGHSH and CDR2 LQKENI. This CDR3 has 14 amino acids. V gave up 4 bases and J gave up 2 bases, with 11 bases separating them. CDR3 sequence: CASSRAGQQETQYF. DNA of the CDR3: TGTGCCAGCTCACGGGCAGGGCAACAAGAGACCCAGTACTTC.

The rearrangement links TRBV7-9 to TRBJ2-3; D is undetermined. The CDR3 totals 12 residues. The germline V gene has CDR1 SEHNR and CDR2 FQNEAQ (reference sequence). V was clipped by 2 bases and J by 3 bases, with 3 bases between them. This CDR3 is CASSLSTDTQYF. The CDR3, as DNA: TGTGCCAGCAGCTTATCTACAGATACGCAGTATTTT.

This clone was found a few times. The chain has TRBV15 and TRBJ1-2; no definite D call. Trimming pared 1 base from V and 1 base from J, leaving 10 bases between. CDR1 and CDR2 from the germline V gene are LNHNV and YYDKDF (reference sequence). The CDR3 consists of 15 residues. The CDR3 DNA is TGTGCCACCAGCAGAGTCCGCCAGGTTAACTATGGCTACACCTTC. Translation gives CATSRVRQVNYGYTF.

CDR3 loop: CASSSGLAGEYNEQFF. CDR3 bases: TGTGCCAGCAGCTCCGGGCTAGCGGGGGAGTACAATGAGCAGTTCTTC. The V gene is TRBV7-9, the J gene TRBJ2-1; 10 bases agree with TRBD2. The V gene's germline CDR1 is SEHNR and CDR2 FQNEAQ (reference sequence). The CDR3 sequence is 16 residues long. Losses at the gene ends were 4 bases for V and 4 bases for J; bases not matched to a gene: 7.

The chain recombines TRBV7-9 with TRBJ1-1, with D perhaps TRBD1 (6 bases). The CDR3 is 12 residues long. Between the trimmed V and J ends, which lost 7 bases and 3 bases, there was a span of 9 bases. The germline V gene encodes CDR1 SEHNR and CDR2 FQNEAQ (reference sequence). The CDR3 loop is CASIDRYTEAFF. DNA of the CDR3: TGTGCCAGCATTGACAGGTACACTGAAGCTTTCTTT.

V is TRBV5-1 and J is TRBJ2-6; 7 nucleotides agree with TRBD1. V was pared by 1 base and J by 1 base, with 11 bases of the junction left unmatched. CDR1 and CDR2 from the germline V gene are SGHRS and YFSETQ. The CDR3 extends over 19 amino acids. CDR3 region: CASSLQGVWFQSGANVLTF. As DNA, the CDR3 is TGCGCCAGCAGCTTGCAGGGGGTTTGGTTCCAGTCTGGGGCCAACGTCCTGACTTTC.

This rearrangement joins TRBV19 to TRBJ1-1, with no clear D. The ends were cut back, 7 bases at V and 3 bases at J, with 9 bases in the middle. The CDR3 consists of 12 residues. Germline V gene data show CDR1 as LNHDA and CDR2 as SQIVND (reference sequence). The CDR3 DNA is TGTGCCAGTACTATGAGGTACACTGAAGCTTTCTTT. Protein: CASTMRYTEAFF.

The CDR3, as DNA: TGTGCCAGCAGCTTAAAGGGACAGGGTCCACATACGCAGTATTTT. It specifies CASSLKGQGPHTQYF. The chain uses TRBV7-9 and TRBJ2-3; 9 nucleotides agree with TRBD1. V was pared by 2 bases and J by 7 bases, with 7 bases of the junction left unmatched. Germline CDR1 is SEHNR and CDR2 is FQNEAQ (reference sequence). This CDR3 region has 15 residues. The full variable domain, with the rest looked up from reference TRBV7-9 and TRBJ2-3, is DTGVSQNPRHKITKRGQNVTFRCDPISEHNRLYWYRQTLGQGPEFLTYFQNEAQLEKSRLLSDRFSAERPKGSFSTLEIQRTEQGDSAMYLCASSLKGQGPHTQYFGPGTRLTVL.

The chain has TRBV6-5 and TRBJ1-2; TRBD1 matches 8 bases. The CDR3 totals 15 residues. CDR1 and CDR2 (germline): MNHEY, SVGAGI. Trimming removed 10 bases from V and 8 bases from J; junction bases left unmatched: 18. The DNA for the CDR3 is TGTGCCACCACTGTCCAGGGGGCGGCATCGGGGGGCTACACCTTC. Translated, it gives CATTVQGAASGGYTF.

The CDR3 DNA follows: TGTGCCAGCAGTTCCTACTCTGGAAACACCATATATTTT. It specifies CASSSYSGNTIYF. The V gene is TRBV12-3 or TRBV12-4, the J gene TRBJ1-3, with D uncertain. Between the trimmed V and J ends, which lost 4 bases and 0 bases, there was a span of 4 bases. The CDR3 totals 13 residues.

This chain joins TRBV6-5 and TRBJ2-5, with D possibly being TRBD1 (5 bases). Trimming stripped 6 bases from V and 5 bases from J, with 13 bases between. This CDR3 has 13 residues. CDR1 and CDR2 (germline): MNHEY, SVGAGI. Here the CDR3 reads CASSREWYETQYF. The CDR3 DNA sequence: TGTGCCAGCAGCAGGGAATGGTACGAGACCCAGTACTTC.

The J gene is TRBJ2-2, the V gene TRBV9, with D maybe TRBD2 (6 bases). The CDR3 extends over 16 amino acids. Germline V lookup: CDR1 SGDLS, CDR2 YYNGEE. V dropped 3 bases and J dropped 2 bases, with 14 bases sitting between them. CDR3 in DNA: TGTGCCAGCAGCGATGTATTAGCGGTTAACACCGGGGAGCTGTTTTTT. Its protein is CASSDVLAVNTGELFF.

The genes are TRBV5-1 and TRBJ1-4, with a tentative D call TRBD1 (5 bases). Trimming removed 4 bases from V and 5 bases from J, with 12 bases in between. CDR1 and CDR2 from the germline V gene are SGHRS and YFSETQ. CDR3 length equals 14 residues. For the CDR3, the DNA is TGCGCCAGCAGCGGGGGGAGCCTCAATGAAAAACTGTTTTTT. Translating gives CASSGGSLNEKLFF. The whole variable domain, remainder taken from reference TRBV5-1 and TRBJ1-4, is KAGVTQTPRYLIKTRGQQVTLSCSPISGHRSVSWYQQTPGQGLQFLFEYFSETQRNKGNFPGRFSGRQFSNSRSEMNVSTLELGDSALYLCASSGGSLNEKLFFGSGTQLSVL.

This clone was recorded only once. CDR3 nucleotides: TGTGCCAGCGGACAGGGCGTCAATGATGGCTACACCTTC. Translating gives CASGQGVNDGYTF. The gene calls are TRBV27 and TRBJ1-2, with 8 bases fitting TRBD1. CDR1 MNHEY and CDR2 SMNVEV come from the germline V gene (reference sequence). The CDR3 sequence is 13 residues long. After removal of 8 bases from V and 6 bases from J, the junction contained 8 bases not matched to a gene.

The chain joins TRBV21-1 to TRBJ1-1. TRBV21-1 is a recognized pseudogene. The CDR3 loop spans 19 amino acids. The CDR3 is CASSKSRGYQENSNTEAFF. CDR3 bases: TGTGCCAGCAGCAAATCGCGGGGGTATCAGGAAAATTCGAACACTGAAGCTTTCTTT.

The chain is built from TRBV11-1 and TRBJ2-7, with 7 bases identical to TRBD1. CDR1 is SGHAT and CDR2 is FQDESV in the germline V gene (reference sequence). The CDR3 runs to 14 residues. V shed 3 bases, J shed 2 bases, and the junction held 4 bases outside the gene matches. The CDR3 DNA is TGTGCCAGCAGCTTCAGGGGGAGTACCTACGAGCAGTACTTC. This gives the protein CASSFRGSTYEQYF.

The V gene is TRBV27, the J gene TRBJ1-6, with a tentative D call TRBD1 (6 bases). V was clipped by 0 bases and J by 7 bases, with 13 bases between them. CDR3 size: 16 residues. Germline loops: CDR1 MNHEY, CDR2 SMNVEV (reference sequence). The CDR3 DNA reads TGTGCCAGCAGTTTATCGGGGGCACCTAACAATTCACCCCTCCACTTT. It encodes CASSLSGAPNNSPLHF.

The chain is built from TRBV7-3 and TRBJ2-2; TRBD1 aligns across 7 bases. The CDR3 sequence is 16 residues long. The germline gives CDR1 SGHTA, CDR2 FQGTGA. The J segment lost 2 bases and the V segment lost 2 bases, leaving 5 bases of the junction unmatched. CDR3 coding DNA: TGTGCCAGCAGCTTATCTGGGACAGCTAACACCGGGGAGCTGTTTTTT. It translates to CASSLSGTANTGELFF.

V gene TRBV5-1 combines with J gene TRBJ1-2; tentatively, D is TRBD1 (6 bases). V was clipped by 4 bases and J by 3 bases, with 13 bases between them. The germline gives CDR1 SGHRS, CDR2 YFSETQ. This CDR3 has 14 amino acids. As DNA, the CDR3 is TGCGCCAGCAGCCTTTTAGGGGGGGACTATGGCTACACCTTC. Residues: CASSLLGGDYGYTF.

The count of this clone is one. The rearrangement uses TRBV27 and TRBJ1-1; TRBD1 matches at 7 bases. After removal of 7 bases from V and 0 bases from J, the junction contained 8 bases not matched to a gene. Germline assignment: CDR1 MNHEY and CDR2 SMNVEV (reference sequence). This CDR3 contains 15 residues. CDR3 residues: CASKEGARVNTEAFF. In DNA, the CDR3 is TGTGCCAGCAAAGAGGGGGCGAGGGTGAACACTGAAGCTTTCTTT.

V usage is TRBV5-5 and J usage is TRBJ1-5; 11 nucleotides match TRBD1. Losses at the gene ends were 4 bases for V and 5 bases for J; bases not matched to a gene: 11. This CDR3 is built from 17 residues. Germline V gene data show CDR1 as SGHKS and CDR2 as YYEKEE (reference sequence). The CDR3 protein is CASSRTGTGGRDQPQHF. The CDR3 DNA sequence: TGTGCCAGCAGCAGAACCGGGACAGGGGGTCGGGATCAGCCCCAGCATTTT.

V and J are TRBV7-2 and TRBJ2-1, with D unclear. The CDR3 is 15 residues long. Trimming removed 1 base at V and 0 bases at J, with 7 bases between. Germline V gene data show CDR1 as SGHTA and CDR2 as FQGNSA. The CDR3 nucleotides read TGTGCCAGCAGCTTAGTCGGCGGCTCCTACAATGAGCAGTTCTTC. Protein sequence: CASSLVGGSYNEQFF.

This clone was seen only a few times. This rearrangement joins TRBV6-2 or TRBV6-3 to TRBJ1-2; 7 nucleotides agree with TRBD1. The CDR3 spans 14 residues. Germline V gives CDR1 MNHEY, CDR2 SVGEGT. After removal of 2 bases from V and 0 bases from J, the junction contained 0 bases not matched to a gene. CDR3 sequence reads: CASSYGQANYGYTF. The CDR3 DNA reads as TGTGCCAGCAGTTACGGACAGGCTAACTATGGCTACACCTTC.

The gene calls are TRBV21-1 and TRBJ1-5; TRBD1 is the table's D call, not checked against the DNA. TRBV21-1 is listed as a pseudogene. This CDR3 region has 18 residues. CDR3 DNA: TGTGCCAGCAGGGAAGGACAGGTAAGTCCCGATAGCAATCAGCCCCAGCATTTT. Translation: CASREGQVSPDSNQPQHF.